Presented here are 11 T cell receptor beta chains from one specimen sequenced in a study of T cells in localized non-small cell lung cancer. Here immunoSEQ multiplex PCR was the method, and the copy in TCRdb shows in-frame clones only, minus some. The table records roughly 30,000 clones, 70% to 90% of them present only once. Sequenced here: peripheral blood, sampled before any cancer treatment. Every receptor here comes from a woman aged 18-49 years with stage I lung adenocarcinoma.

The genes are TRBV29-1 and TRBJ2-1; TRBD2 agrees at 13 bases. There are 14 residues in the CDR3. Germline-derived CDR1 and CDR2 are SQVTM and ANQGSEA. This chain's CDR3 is CSILPGLAGSEQFF. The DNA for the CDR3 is TGCAGTATTCTACCGGGACTAGCGGGAAGCGAGCAGTTCTTC.

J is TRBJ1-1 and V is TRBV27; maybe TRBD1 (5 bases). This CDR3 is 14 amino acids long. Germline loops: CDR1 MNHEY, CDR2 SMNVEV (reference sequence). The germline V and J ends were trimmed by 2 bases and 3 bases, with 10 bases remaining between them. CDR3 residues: CASSLKGIHTEAFF. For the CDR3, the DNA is TGTGCCAGCAGTTTAAAGGGGATTCACACTGAAGCTTTCTTT.

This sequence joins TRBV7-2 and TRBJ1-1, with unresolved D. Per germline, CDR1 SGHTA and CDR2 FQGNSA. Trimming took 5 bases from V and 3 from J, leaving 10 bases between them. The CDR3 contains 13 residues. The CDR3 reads CASSAEEDTEAFF. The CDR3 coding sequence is TGTGCCAGCAGCGCCGAGGAAGACACTGAAGCTTTCTTT. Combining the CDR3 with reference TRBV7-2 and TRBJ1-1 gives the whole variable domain GAGVSQSPSNKVTEKGKDVELRCDPISGHTALYWYRQSLGQGLEFLIYFQGNSAPDKSGLPSDRFSAERTGGSVSTLTIQRTQQEDSAVYLCASSAEEDTEAFFGQGTRLTVV.

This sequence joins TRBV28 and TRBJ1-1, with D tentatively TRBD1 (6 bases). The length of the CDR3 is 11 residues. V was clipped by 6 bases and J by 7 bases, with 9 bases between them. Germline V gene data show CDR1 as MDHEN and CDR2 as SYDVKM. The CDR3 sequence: CASSSRGEAFF. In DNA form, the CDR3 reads TGTGCCAGCAGCTCCAGGGGTGAAGCTTTCTTT.

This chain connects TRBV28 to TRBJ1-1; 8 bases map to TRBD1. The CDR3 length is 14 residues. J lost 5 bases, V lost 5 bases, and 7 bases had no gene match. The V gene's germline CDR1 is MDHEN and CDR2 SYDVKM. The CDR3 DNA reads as TGTGCCAGCAGTACGGTGGACAGGGTGACTGAAGCTTTCTTT. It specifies CASSTVDRVTEAFF.

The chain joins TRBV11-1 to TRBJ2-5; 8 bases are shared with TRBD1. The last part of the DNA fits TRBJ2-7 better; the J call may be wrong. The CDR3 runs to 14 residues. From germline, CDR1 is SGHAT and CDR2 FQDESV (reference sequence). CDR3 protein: CASSDRGHGYEQYF. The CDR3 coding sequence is TGTGCCAGCAGCGACAGGGGACACGGATACGAGCAGTACTTC.

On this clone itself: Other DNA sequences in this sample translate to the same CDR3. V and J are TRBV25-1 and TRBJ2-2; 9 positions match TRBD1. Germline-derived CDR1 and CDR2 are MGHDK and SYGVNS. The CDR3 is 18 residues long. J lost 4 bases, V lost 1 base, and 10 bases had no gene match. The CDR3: CASSESTGGPLGTGELFF. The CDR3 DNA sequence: TGTGCCAGCAGTGAATCAACAGGGGGCCCGTTGGGCACCGGGGAGCTGTTTTTT.

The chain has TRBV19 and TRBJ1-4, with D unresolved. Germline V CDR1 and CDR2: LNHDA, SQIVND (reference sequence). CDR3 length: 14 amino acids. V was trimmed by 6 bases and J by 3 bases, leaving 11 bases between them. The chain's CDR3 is CASRKGFSNEKLFF. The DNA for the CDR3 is TGTGCCAGTAGGAAAGGCTTCTCTAATGAAAAACTGTTTTTT.

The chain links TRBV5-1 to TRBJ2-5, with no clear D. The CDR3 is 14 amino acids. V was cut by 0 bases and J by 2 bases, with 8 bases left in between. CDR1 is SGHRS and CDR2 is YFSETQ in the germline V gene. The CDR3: CASSLGRLQETQYF. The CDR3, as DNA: TGCGCCAGCAGCTTGGGACGGCTACAAGAGACCCAGTACTTC.

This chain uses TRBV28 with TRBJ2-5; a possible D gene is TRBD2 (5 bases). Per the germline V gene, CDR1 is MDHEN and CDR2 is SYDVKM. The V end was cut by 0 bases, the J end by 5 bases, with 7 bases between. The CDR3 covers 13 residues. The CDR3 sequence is CASSLWGEETQYF. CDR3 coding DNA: TGTGCCAGCAGTTTATGGGGAGAGGAGACCCAGTACTTC. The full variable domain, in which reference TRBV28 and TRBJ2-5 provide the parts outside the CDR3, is DVKVTQSSRYLVKRTGEKVFLECVQDMDHENMFWYRQDPGLGLRLIYFSYDVKMKEKGDIPEGYSVSREKKERFSLILESASTNQTSMYLCASSLWGEETQYFGPGTRLLVL.

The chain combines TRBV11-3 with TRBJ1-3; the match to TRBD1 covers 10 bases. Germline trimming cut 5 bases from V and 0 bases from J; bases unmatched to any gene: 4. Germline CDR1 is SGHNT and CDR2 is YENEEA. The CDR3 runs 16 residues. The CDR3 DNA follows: TGTGCCAGCAGCCCGGACAGGGGGACCTCTGGAAACACCATATATTTT. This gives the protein CASSPDRGTSGNTIYF.